The clone carrying this TCR beta chain was observed at least ten times. Its antigen remains unknown. Investigators excluded patients with uncontrolled infection, other autoimmune disease, pregnancy or lactation. Clinical symptoms, serum thyroxine and TRAb, thyroid ultrasound and orbital computed tomography together formed the diagnostic basis. This record belongs to a study of T cells in Graves' hyperthyroidism and ophthalmopathy. Between the trimmed V and J ends, which lost 3 bases and 4 bases, there was a span of 7 bases. This CDR3 has 14 amino acids. Germline CDR1 and CDR2: MNHNS and SASEGT. RNA transcripts provided the source from which TCR beta CDR3 regions were amplified. An initial round of RT-PCR targeting the TCR CDR3 relied on the HTBI primer set. TCRdb analysed the multiplex PCR reads with MiXCR anew, one entry per CDR3 protein. The table shows a few hundred thousand distinct CDR3 sequences, with around 43% occurring only once.

Study findings and constraints: Most clonotypes that expanded in the thyroid above 0.001 also showed up in blood. A model using 13 V-J features told ophthalmopathy apart from stable hyperthyroidism.

The origin of this receptor is an adult woman with Graves' disease, either hyperthyroidism or ophthalmopathy (not recorded which). Sequences were obtained from peripheral blood or thyroid tissue (not recorded which). This chain uses TRBV6-1 with TRBJ2-6; D is ambiguous. CDR3 sequence reads: CASSDWGGANVLTF. CDR3 DNA: TGTGCCAGCAGTGACTGGGGAGGGGCCAACGTCCTGACTTTC.